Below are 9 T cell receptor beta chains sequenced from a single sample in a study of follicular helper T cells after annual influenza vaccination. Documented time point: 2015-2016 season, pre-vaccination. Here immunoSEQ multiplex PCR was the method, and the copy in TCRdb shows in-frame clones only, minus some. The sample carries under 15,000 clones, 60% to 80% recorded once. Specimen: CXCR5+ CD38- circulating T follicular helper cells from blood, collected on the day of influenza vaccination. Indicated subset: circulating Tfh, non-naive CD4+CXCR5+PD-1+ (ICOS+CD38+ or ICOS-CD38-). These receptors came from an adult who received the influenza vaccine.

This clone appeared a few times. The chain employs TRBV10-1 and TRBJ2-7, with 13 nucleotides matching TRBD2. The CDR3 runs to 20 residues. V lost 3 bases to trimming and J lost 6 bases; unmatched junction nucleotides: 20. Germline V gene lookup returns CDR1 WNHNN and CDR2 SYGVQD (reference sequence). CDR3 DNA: TGCGCCAGCAGTGATAGAGACCGACTAGCGGGGGGACTCAACCGGGCCGAGCAGTACTTC. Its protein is CASSDRDRLAGGLNRAEQYF.

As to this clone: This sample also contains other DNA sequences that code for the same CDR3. CDR3 in DNA: TGTGCCAGCAGCTTAACGAATGAGCAGTTCTTC. Translating it yields CASSLTNEQFF. The chain links TRBV7-3 to TRBJ2-1; D not resolved. The CDR3 sequence is 11 residues long. V was trimmed by 0 bases and J by 7 bases, leaving 1 base between them. Germline lookup yields CDR1 SGHTA and CDR2 FQGTGA.

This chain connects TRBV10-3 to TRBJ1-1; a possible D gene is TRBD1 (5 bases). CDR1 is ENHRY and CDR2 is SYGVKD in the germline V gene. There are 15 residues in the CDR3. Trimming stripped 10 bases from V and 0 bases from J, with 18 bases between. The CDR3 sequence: CANPETGRMNTEAFF. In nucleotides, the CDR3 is TGTGCCAACCCAGAAACGGGACGTATGAACACTGAAGCTTTCTTT.

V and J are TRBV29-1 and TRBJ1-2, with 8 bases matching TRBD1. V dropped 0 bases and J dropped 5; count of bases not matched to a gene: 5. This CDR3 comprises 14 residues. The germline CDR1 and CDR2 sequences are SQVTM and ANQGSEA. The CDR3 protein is CSVEDSGTGYGYTF. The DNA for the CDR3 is TGCAGCGTTGAAGACTCAGGGACAGGTTATGGCTACACCTTC.

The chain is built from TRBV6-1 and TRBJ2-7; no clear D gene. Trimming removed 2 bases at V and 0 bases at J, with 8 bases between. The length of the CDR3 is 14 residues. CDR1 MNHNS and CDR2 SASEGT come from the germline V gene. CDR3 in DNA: TGTGCCAGCAGTGAACATTCCACCTCCTACGAGCAGTACTTC. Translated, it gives CASSEHSTSYEQYF.

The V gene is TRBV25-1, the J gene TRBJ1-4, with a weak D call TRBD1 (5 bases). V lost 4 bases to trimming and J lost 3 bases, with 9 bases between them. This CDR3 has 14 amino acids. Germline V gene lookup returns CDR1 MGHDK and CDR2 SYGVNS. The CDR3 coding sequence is TGTGCCAGCAGTGCCGGGACCCCTAATGAAAAACTGTTTTTT. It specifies CASSAGTPNEKLFF.

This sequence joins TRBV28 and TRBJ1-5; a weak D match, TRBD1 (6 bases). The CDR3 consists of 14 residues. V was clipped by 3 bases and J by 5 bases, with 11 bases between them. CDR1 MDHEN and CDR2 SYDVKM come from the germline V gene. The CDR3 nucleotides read TGTGCCAGCAGTTTCGTGACAGGTGATCAGCCCCAGCATTTT. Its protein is CASSFVTGDQPQHF.

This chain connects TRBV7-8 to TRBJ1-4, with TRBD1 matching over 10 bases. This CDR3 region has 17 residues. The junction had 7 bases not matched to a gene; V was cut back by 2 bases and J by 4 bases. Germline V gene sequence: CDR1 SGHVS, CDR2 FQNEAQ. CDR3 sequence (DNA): TGTGCCAGCAGCTTATTTGGGCGGACAGGGGGTAATGAAAAACTGTTTTTT. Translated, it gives CASSLFGRTGGNEKLFF. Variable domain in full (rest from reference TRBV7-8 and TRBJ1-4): GAGVSQSPRYKVAKRGQDVALRCDPISGHVSLFWYQQALGQGPEFLTYFQNEAQLDKSGLPSDRFFAERPEGSVSTLKIQRTQQEDSAVYLCASSLFGRTGGNEKLFFGSGTQLSVL.

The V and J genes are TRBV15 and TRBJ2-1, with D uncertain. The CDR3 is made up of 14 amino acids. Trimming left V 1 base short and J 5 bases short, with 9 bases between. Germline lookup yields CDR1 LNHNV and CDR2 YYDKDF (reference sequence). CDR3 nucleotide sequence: TGTGCCACCAGCAGAGTTGGGCAGAACAATGAGCAGTTCTTC. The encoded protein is CATSRVGQNNEQFF.